These 25 T cell receptor beta chains were sequenced from one sample in a study of Ad26.COV2.S vaccination and SARS-CoV-2 variants. As to treatment: 19 received Ad26.COV2.S at low or high dose, single or two shots; 5 received placebo; per-sample allocation not given. The study sampled participants on day 63 after the first vaccine or placebo injection. Using immunoSEQ multiplex PCR, the repertoire was profiled, and TCRdb retains in-frame clones only, with some absent. The sample includes roughly 700,000 clones, roughly 90% of them seen just once. The sample was peripheral blood, taken in a trial of Ad26.COV2.S vaccine versus placebo. The receptors come from a person aged 18 to 65 who received the Ad26.COV2.S COVID-19 vaccine or a placebo.

The chain's CDR3 is CASSVPGLNQPQHF. The DNA for the CDR3 is TGTGCCAGTAGTGTGCCGGGCCTCAATCAGCCCCAGCATTTT. This chain connects TRBV19 to TRBJ1-5; no firm D call. Germline V CDR1 and CDR2: LNHDA, SQIVND (reference sequence). V lost 5 bases and J lost 3, with 11 bases in between. CDR3 length equals 14 residues. The full variable domain, completed using reference TRBV19 and TRBJ1-5, is DGGITQSPKYLFRKEGQNVTLSCEQNLNHDAMYWYRQDPGQGLRLIYYSQIVNDFQKGDIAEGYSVSREKKESFPLTVTSAQKNPTAFYLCASSVPGLNQPQHFGDGTRLSIL.

This chain connects TRBV6-2 or TRBV6-3 to TRBJ2-2; 9 nucleotides agree with TRBD2. Germline loops: CDR1 MNHEY, CDR2 SVGEGT. The ends lost 6 bases at V and 0 bases at J; junction bases unmatched: 5. The CDR3 totals 16 residues. The CDR3 nucleotides read TGTGCCAGCAGCTGGAGCGGGAGGACGAACACCGGGGAGCTGTTTTTT. Encoded protein: CASSWSGRTNTGELFF.

This clone was detected only a few times. The V call is TRBV7-6, the J call TRBJ1-5; D is unresolved. The CDR3 runs 13 residues. Germline V CDR1 and CDR2: SGHVS, FNYEAQ. Between the trimmed V and J ends, which lost 1 base and 1 base, there was a span of 2 bases. Here the CDR3 reads CASSLESNQPQHF. The CDR3 bases are TGTGCCAGCAGCTTAGAAAGCAATCAGCCCCAGCATTTT.

The chain couples TRBV7-6 to TRBJ2-6; D is possibly TRBD1 (6 bases). V was cut by 3 bases and J by 2 bases, with 8 bases left in between. CDR3 length equals 15 residues. The germline V gene encodes CDR1 SGHVS and CDR2 FNYEAQ. Written as DNA, the CDR3 is TGTGCCAGCAGCTTTGGGGGCGCTGGGGCCAACGTCCTGACTTTC. Translation: CASSFGGAGANVLTF.

V and J are TRBV30 and TRBJ1-4; no firm D call. With 8 bases removed from V and 0 bases from J, the gap between germline ends came to 10 bases. Germline assignment: CDR1 GTSNPN and CDR2 SVGIG (reference sequence). The CDR3 is 13 residues long. The CDR3 sequence: CASQVATNEKLFF. CDR3 bases: TGTGCCAGCCAGGTTGCAACTAATGAAAAACTGTTTTTT.

The rearrangement links TRBV11-2 to TRBJ1-1; TRBD1 agrees at 11 bases. With V trimmed by 4 bases and J by 9 bases, 10 bases remained unmatched. The CDR3 spans 15 residues. Germline V gives CDR1 SGHAT, CDR2 FQNNGV. CDR3 residues: CASSYGQGAIRQAFF. The CDR3 bases are TGTGCCAGCAGCTATGGACAGGGGGCAATCCGACAAGCTTTCTTT.

This clone was observed a handful of times. The same CDR3 is also encoded by other DNA sequences in this sample. This chain joins TRBV4-3 and TRBJ2-7; TRBD1 or TRBD2 may be the D gene (6 bases each). V was clipped by 2 bases and J by 6 bases, with 11 bases between them. The CDR3 runs 13 residues. Per germline, CDR1 LGHNA and CDR2 YSLEER. In DNA form, the CDR3 reads TGCGCCAGCAGCCAAATACAGGGAGGCGAGCAGTACTTC. It translates to CASSQIQGGEQYF.

V gene TRBV4-2 combines with J gene TRBJ2-1; the D is unclear. Germline V lookup: CDR1 LGHNA, CDR2 YNFKEQ. V lost 1 base, J lost 9 bases, and 7 bases lay in between. The CDR3 has 12 residues. CDR3: CASSQAYGEQFF. In nucleotides, the CDR3 is TGTGCCAGCAGCCAAGCATATGGTGAGCAGTTCTTC.

The gene calls are TRBV12-5 and TRBJ2-1; TRBD1 or TRBD2 may be the D gene (6 bases each). The V end was cut by 0 bases, the J end by 8 bases, with 17 bases between. Germline lookup yields CDR1 LGHNT and CDR2 FRNRAP. This CDR3 region has 16 residues. Here the CDR3 DNA reads TGTGCTAGTGGTTTGGTACGGGGATGGGGGGCAGATGAGCAGTTCTTC. This encodes CASGLVRGWGADEQFF.

V usage is TRBV4-3 and J usage is TRBJ1-1; 8 bases fit TRBD1. The length of the CDR3 is 15 residues. Looked up from germline, CDR1 is LGHNA and CDR2 is YSLEER. The J segment lost 6 bases and the V segment lost 1 base, leaving 7 bases of the junction unmatched. CDR3 DNA sequence: TGCGCCAGCAGCCAAGCAGGGGGCGGCGCCGCTGAAGCTTTCTTT. Its protein is CASSQAGGGAAEAFF.

This chain uses TRBV27 with TRBJ2-3; 7 positions match TRBD1. The V gene end was trimmed by 5 bases and the J gene end by 3 bases; junction bases not matched to a gene: 8. This CDR3 contains 15 residues. Germline V lookup: CDR1 MNHEY, CDR2 SMNVEV (reference sequence). CDR3 sequence: CASSEGQLRTDTQYF. The CDR3 region has the DNA TGTGCCAGCAGTGAGGGACAGCTTCGGACAGATACGCAGTATTTT.

The chain joins TRBV6-5 to TRBJ1-2, with 8 bases matching TRBD1. In germline, CDR1 is MNHEY, CDR2 SVGAGI. J lost 4 bases, V lost 6 bases, and 10 bases had no gene match. There are 15 residues in the CDR3. The CDR3 coding sequence is TGTGCCAGCAGCGATTCCAGGGGGCGCGTCTATGGCTACACCTTC. This gives the protein CASSDSRGRVYGYTF.

The chain carries TRBV27 and TRBJ1-1; the D is unclear. Germline values: CDR1 MNHEY, CDR2 SMNVEV (reference sequence). This CDR3 is built from 11 residues. Trimming stripped 4 bases from V and 8 bases from J, with 8 bases between. This chain's CDR3 is CASSWAGEAFF. The DNA of the CDR3 is TGTGCCAGCAGTTGGGCGGGGGAAGCTTTCTTT.

The genes are TRBV3-1 (or the pseudogene TRBV3-2) and TRBJ1-4; D gene unclear. CDR3 length equals 14 residues. Trimming stripped 4 bases from V and 0 bases from J, with 6 bases between. The V gene's germline CDR1 is LGHDT and CDR2 YNNKEL (reference sequence). CDR3 in amino acids: CASSLRSTNEKLFF. DNA of the CDR3: TGTGCCAGCAGCCTCCGCTCAACTAATGAAAAACTGTTTTTT.

In the case of this clone: The same CDR3 can be traced to other DNA sequences in this sample. V and J are TRBV14 and TRBJ1-3; D remains unclear. Trimming left V 4 bases short and J 4 bases short, with 5 bases between. CDR3 length: 12 residues. Germline assignment: CDR1 SGHDN and CDR2 FVKESK. CDR3 region: CASSPQGNTIYF. In nucleotides, the CDR3 is TGTGCCAGCAGCCCCCAAGGAAACACCATATATTTT.

The chain recombines TRBV4-3 with TRBJ1-2; D may be TRBD1 (5 bases). CDR3 length: 14 residues. The germline V gene has CDR1 LGHNA and CDR2 YSLEER. Between the trimmed V and J ends, which lost 1 base and 3 bases, there was a span of 9 bases. CDR3 DNA: TGCGCCAGCAGCCAAGGGGACGCTGACTATGGCTACACCTTC. This sequence encodes CASSQGDADYGYTF.

This chain uses TRBV3-1 (or the pseudogene TRBV3-2) with TRBJ2-5, with 13 bases identical to TRBD2. Trimming at V came to 6 bases and at J to 3 bases, leaving 16 bases not matched to a gene. The CDR3 covers 19 residues. Germline values: CDR1 LGHDT, CDR2 YNNKEL (reference sequence). CDR3 region: CASRGFGLPTSGGEETQYF. In nucleotides, the CDR3 is TGTGCCAGCAGGGGCTTTGGGCTCCCTACTAGCGGGGGGGAAGAGACCCAGTACTTC.

With regard to this clone: Within the sample, other DNA sequences also encode this same CDR3. The chain combines TRBV30 with TRBJ1-6; D may be TRBD1 (5 bases). Trimming took 4 bases from V and 0 from J, leaving 7 bases between them. The CDR3 spans 14 residues. The germline V gene has CDR1 GTSNPN and CDR2 SVGIG (reference sequence). The CDR3, as DNA: TGTGCCTGGACGGGACGCTCCTATAATTCACCCCTCCACTTT. Its protein is CAWTGRSYNSPLHF.

In its sample, this clone was seen many times. V is TRBV10-1 and J is TRBJ1-1, with D tentatively TRBD1 (5 bases). Germline lookup yields CDR1 WNHNN and CDR2 SYGVQD (reference sequence). V was clipped by 6 bases and J by 7 bases, with 15 bases between them. CDR3 length equals 13 residues. CDR3 residues: CASRTGARGEAFF. In nucleotides, the CDR3 is TGCGCCAGCAGAACCGGGGCCCGTGGTGAAGCTTTCTTT.

The J gene is TRBJ2-2, the V gene TRBV30; possible D gene TRBD2, 6 bases. Germline loops: CDR1 GTSNPN, CDR2 SVGIG (reference sequence). Trimming left V 3 bases short and J 5 bases short, with 19 bases between. There are 16 residues in the CDR3. The CDR3 here is CAWRRTGSLGTGELFF. Written as DNA, the CDR3 is TGTGCCTGGAGAAGGACCGGGAGTCTCGGGACCGGGGAGCTGTTTTTT.

CDR3 protein: CASSQALAGSYNEKLFF. The CDR3 DNA reads as TGCGCCAGCAGCCAAGCGTTGGCAGGGAGCTATAATGAAAAACTGTTTTTT. This rearrangement joins TRBV4-3 to TRBJ1-4, with TRBD1 as a possible D gene (5 bases). CDR1 LGHNA and CDR2 YSLEER come from the germline V gene. Trimming shortened V by 1 base and J by 4 bases, and 16 bases separated the two germline ends. CDR3 length: 17 amino acids.

This chain joins TRBV4-3 and TRBJ1-6; TRBD1 matches at 9 bases. Unmatched junction bases numbered 5, after V lost 1 base and J lost 10 bases. The CDR3 runs 15 residues. CDR1 and CDR2 (germline): LGHNA, YSLEER. CDR3 in amino acids: CASSQGQGVRSPLHF. In DNA form, the CDR3 reads TGCGCCAGCAGCCAAGGACAGGGGGTTCGATCACCCCTCCACTTT.

The chain is built from TRBV2 and TRBJ2-7, with a possible D match to TRBD1 (5 bases). The V gene's germline CDR1 is SNHLY and CDR2 FYNNEI. V lost 6 bases and J 2 bases, leaving 8 bases between the germline ends. CDR3 length: 12 amino acids. In nucleotides, the CDR3 is TGTGCCAGCAGGGGCAGGGCCTACGAGCAGTACTTC. Amino acid sequence: CASRGRAYEQYF.

This chain joins TRBV6-5 and TRBJ1-2; D is unresolved. V was shortened by 0 bases and J by 4 bases, with 12 bases between the two germline ends. The CDR3 is made up of 15 amino acids. CDR1 and CDR2 (germline): MNHEY, SVGAGI. The DNA for the CDR3 is TGTGCCAGCAGTTACTCGAGTATTACAACCTATGGCTACACCTTC. Translated: CASSYSSITTYGYTF.

This chain's CDR3 is CASSPPGRISMNTEAFF. DNA for the CDR3: TGTGCCAGCTCACCACCCGGTAGGATCAGTATGAACACTGAAGCTTTCTTT. The chain uses TRBV18 and TRBJ1-1; D gene uncertain. Between the trimmed V and J ends, which lost 0 bases and 0 bases, there was a span of 14 bases. CDR1 is KGHSH and CDR2 is LQKENI in the germline V gene. This CDR3 contains 17 residues.